The source of this T cell receptor beta chain is a study of blood T cell repertoires in COVID-19. Whole-study context: COVID-19 samples from acute and convalescent phases originated in the United States, Italy and Spain. PBMCs, B-cell-depleted T cells, or T cells were the source of the cDNA or gDNA that made up the material.

Germline CDR1 reads MNHEY; CDR2 reads SMNVEV (reference sequence). CDR3 length equals 14 residues. Trimming shortened V by 2 bases and J by 2 bases, and 9 bases separated the two germline ends. The method was immunoSEQ multiplex PCR; TCRdb's version includes in-frame clones alone and lacks a portion of them. The sample lists about 370,000 clones; over 75% were seen once. Enrolled during active infection, Seattle patients were then followed longitudinally. The clonotype originates from a woman in her twenties or thirties with COVID-19, enrolled during active disease. Material for sequencing was peripheral blood. The chain is built from TRBV27 and TRBJ1-1, with D unresolved. CDR3 sequence reads: CASSLLLDNTEAFF. The CDR3 nucleotides are TGTGCCAGCAGTTTACTTCTAGACAACACTGAAGCTTTCTTT.